The 26 T cell receptor beta chains below all came from one sample that was sequenced in a study of human T cells and chemical hapten exposure. TCRdb recomputed calls from the RACE reads with MiXCR, one row per CDR3 protein. Among 180,000 or so distinct CDR3 sequences listed, under 25% were seen once. Time point denoted: patch test 3, about 24 weeks after DPC sensitization. Treatment given: therapeutic diphenylcyclopropenone sensitization with weekly scalp DPC. The sequencing here drew on whole blood, taken in connection with sensitization to the hapten diphenylcyclopropenone (DPC). These receptor sequences come from a woman aged 40 to 55 with alopecia areata. Some clones in this sample may be carry-over from other donors' samples.

This clonotype occurred many times. The gene calls are TRBV20-1 and TRBJ2-4; TRBD1 agrees at 12 bases. The trim removed 6 bases at V and 2 bases at J, leaving 11 bases unmatched. The germline V gene has CDR1 DFQATT and CDR2 SNEGSKA (reference sequence). The CDR3 covers 17 residues. CDR3 DNA sequence: TGCAGTGCGTCCCGGGACAGGGGGCGGGGAACCAAAAACATTCAGTACTTC. Translated: CSASRDRGRGTKNIQYF.

V gene TRBV12-5 combines with J gene TRBJ2-1, with 11 bases that match TRBD2. Unmatched junction bases numbered 13, after V lost 5 bases and J lost 10 bases. CDR3 length: 16 amino acids. In germline, CDR1 is LGHNT, CDR2 FRNRAP. The CDR3 loop reads CASGPGDLAGGLEQFF. CDR3 bases: TGTGCTAGTGGTCCCGGGGATCTAGCGGGAGGACTGGAGCAGTTCTTC.

The V call is TRBV4-3, the J call TRBJ2-7, with D possibly matching TRBD1 (5 bases). In germline, CDR1 is LGHNA, CDR2 YSLEER. The V gene lost 1 base and the J gene lost 5 bases, with 18 bases spanning the gap. The CDR3 spans 16 residues. The CDR3 DNA is TGCGCCAGCAGCCAAGGAGTGGCAGGGAATTTCGACGAGCAGTACTTC. Encoded protein: CASSQGVAGNFDEQYF.

V is TRBV6-1 and J is TRBJ1-4; the match to TRBD1 covers 7 bases. From germline, CDR1 is MNHNS and CDR2 SASEGT. J was trimmed by 4 bases and V by 2 bases; bases with no gene match: 4. This CDR3 has 15 amino acids. The DNA for the CDR3 is TGTGCCAGCAGTGAAAGACAGGGACTTAATGAAAAACTGTTTTTT. Amino acids: CASSERQGLNEKLFF.

This clonotype was detected a few times. The CDR3 region has the DNA TGTGCCAGCAGTGAGACCACAGATACGCAGTATTTT. As protein: CASSETTDTQYF. The genes are TRBV6-6 and TRBJ2-3, with D uncertain. This CDR3 comprises 12 residues. Trimming took off 5 bases at V and 2 bases at J, with 5 bases between the two ends. Germline V gene sequence: CDR1 MNHNY, CDR2 SVGAGI (reference sequence).

This clonotype was seen more than once but under ten times. The genes are TRBV28 and TRBJ2-2; 9 bases are a match to TRBD1. V shed 6 bases, J shed 3 bases, and the junction held 8 bases outside the gene matches. The CDR3 extends over 16 amino acids. Germline assignment: CDR1 MDHEN and CDR2 SYDVKM. CDR3 amino acids: CASRQQGAQDTGELFF. CDR3 nucleotide sequence: TGTGCCAGCAGACAACAGGGGGCGCAGGACACCGGGGAGCTGTTTTTT.

This clonotype was seen a few times. This chain joins TRBV28 and TRBJ2-7; D is unresolved. V lost 8 bases to trimming and J lost 2 bases, with 4 bases between them. This CDR3 has 10 amino acids. Looked up from germline, CDR1 is MDHEN and CDR2 is SYDVKM. DNA of the CDR3: TGTGCCAGCGGGGCCTACGAGCAGTACTTC. This encodes CASGAYEQYF.

This clonotype showed up just a few times. Here the CDR3 DNA reads TGCAGCGTCGGGGGACTAGCGGGATACAATGAGCAGTTCTTC. Protein sequence: CSVGGLAGYNEQFF. The chain recombines TRBV29-1 with TRBJ2-1, with TRBD2 matching 13 bases. The CDR3 length is 14 residues. V lost 6 bases and J lost 4; bases outside the gene matches: 3. CDR1 is SQVTM, CDR2 ANQGSEA, per germline.

This chain uses TRBV20-1 with TRBJ2-2, with 12 bases matching TRBD2. Germline lookup yields CDR1 DFQATT and CDR2 SNEGSKA (reference sequence). Trimming took 1 base from V and 3 from J; bases not matched to a gene: 3. The CDR3 covers 16 residues. The CDR3 is CSARALAGGDTGELFF. The DNA for the CDR3 is TGCAGTGCTAGAGCCCTAGCGGGAGGGGACACCGGGGAGCTGTTTTTT.

This clonotype was detected a few times. The rearrangement uses TRBV29-1 and TRBJ2-3, with D tentatively TRBD2 (6 bases). CDR3 length: 15 residues. The V and J ends lost 3 bases and 5 bases respectively, with 18 bases between them. The V gene's germline CDR1 is SQVTM and CDR2 ANQGSEA. The CDR3 DNA sequence: TGCAGCGTTGAGGCGCTGGACGGGAGCGTAGATACGCAGTATTTT. Translated: CSVEALDGSVDTQYF.

This clonotype was seen once. The chain couples TRBV21-1 to TRBJ1-1; TRBD1 is taken as the D call from the table, unchecked against the DNA. TRBV21-1 is assigned pseudogene status. The CDR3 sequence is 16 residues long. The CDR3: CASSNYHSALPTEAFF. CDR3 nucleotide sequence: TGTGCCAGCAGCAACTACCACAGCGCCTTACCCACTGAAGCTTTCTTT.

The genes are TRBV9 and TRBJ2-3; D ambiguous. CDR1 and CDR2 (germline): SGDLS, YYNGEE. The V and J ends lost 4 bases and 1 base respectively, with 16 bases between them. The CDR3 totals 16 residues. CDR3 amino acids: CASSPSPQTRTDTQYF. CDR3 nucleotides: TGTGCCAGCAGCCCCTCCCCACAGACCCGCACAGATACGCAGTATTTT. The entire variable domain, with the rest obtained from reference TRBV9 and TRBJ2-3, is as follows: DSGVTQTPKHLITATGQRVTLRCSPRSGDLSVYWYQQSLDQGLQFLIQYYNGEERAKGNILERFSAQQFPDLHSELNLSSLELGDSALYFCASSPSPQTRTDTQYFGPGTRLTVL.

The chain employs TRBV9 and TRBJ2-5, with D uncertain. The length of the CDR3 is 15 residues. CDR1 and CDR2 from the germline V gene are SGDLS and YYNGEE. V dropped 0 bases and J dropped 1 base, with 10 bases sitting between them. The CDR3 DNA is TGTGCCAGCAGCGTAGGGGTCTTGACCCAAGAGACCCAGTACTTC. Its translation is CASSVGVLTQETQYF. Full variable domain (missing parts from reference TRBV9 and TRBJ2-5): DSGVTQTPKHLITATGQRVTLRCSPRSGDLSVYWYQQSLDQGLQFLIQYYNGEERAKGNILERFSAQQFPDLHSELNLSSLELGDSALYFCASSVGVLTQETQYFGPGTRLLVL.

This clonotype was seen more than once but under ten times. V is TRBV27 and J is TRBJ2-7, with 7 bases lining up with TRBD2. The germline V gene encodes CDR1 MNHEY and CDR2 SMNVEV (reference sequence). This CDR3 contains 14 residues. Unmatched junction bases numbered 9, after V lost 3 bases and J lost 7 bases. The CDR3, as DNA: TGTGCCAGCAGTTTCGTGGGAGGGCCTACAGAGCAGTACTTC. The encoded protein is CASSFVGGPTEQYF.

This clonotype was counted ten times or more. The rearrangement joins TRBV6-5 to TRBJ2-3, with D unresolved. The CDR3 runs to 14 residues. Trimming took off 0 bases at V and 0 bases at J, with 4 bases between the two ends. Germline CDR1 and CDR2: MNHEY and SVGAGI. CDR3 nucleotide sequence: TGTGCCAGCAGTTACTCCAGCAGCACAGATACGCAGTATTTT. This gives the protein CASSYSSSTDTQYF.

The chain links TRBV6-5 to TRBJ2-4, with 9 nucleotides matching TRBD1. After removal of 2 bases from V and 4 bases from J, the junction contained 9 bases not matched to a gene. CDR1 is MNHEY, CDR2 SVGAGI, per germline. The CDR3 length is 17 residues. The CDR3 here is CASSYDGGQGVKNIQYF. The CDR3 nucleotides are TGTGCCAGCAGTTACGATGGGGGACAGGGCGTAAAAAACATTCAGTACTTC.

As to this clonotype: Likely a read error: the CDR3 ends without its conserved phenylalanine or tryptophan. It is unclear where the CDR3 begins or ends on the DNA, so no DNA is shown, and the CDR3 is as TCRdb lists it. V gene TRBV6-6 combines with J gene TRBJ1-4; the DNA was not used to check the table's D call, TRBD1. 13 amino acids form the CDR3, both terminal residues included. Per germline, CDR1 MNHNY and CDR2 SVGAGI (reference sequence). The CDR3 loop is CASSGGQAEKLFS.

The chain joins TRBV7-9 to TRBJ1-1, with D possibly matching TRBD1 (5 bases). CDR1 is SEHNR, CDR2 FQNEAQ, per germline (reference sequence). Trimming shortened V by 5 bases and J by 4 bases, and 20 bases separated the two germline ends. This CDR3 is built from 16 residues. In DNA form, the CDR3 reads TGTGCCAGCAGCGAGAGCGGGGCGCCTGGCAGCACTGAAGCTTTCTTT. This codes for CASSESGAPGSTEAFF. The full variable domain, in which reference TRBV7-9 and TRBJ1-1 provide the parts outside the CDR3, is DTGVSQNPRHKITKRGQNVTFRCDPISEHNRLYWYRQTLGQGPEFLTYFQNEAQLEKSRLLSDRFSAERPKGSFSTLEIQRTEQGDSAMYLCASSESGAPGSTEAFFGQGTRLTVV.

The V call is TRBV11-1, the J call TRBJ1-6; TRBD1 might be the D (6 bases). The CDR3 extends over 15 amino acids. Trimming stripped 0 bases from V and 10 bases from J, with 13 bases between. Germline loops: CDR1 SGHAT, CDR2 FQDESV (reference sequence). This chain's CDR3 is CASSLAGTFGSPLHF. The CDR3, as DNA: TGTGCCAGCAGCTTAGCAGGGACATTCGGGTCACCCCTCCACTTT.

V gene TRBV20-1 combines with J gene TRBJ2-3, with TRBD2 matching 7 bases. V trimming: 2 bases; J trimming: 2 bases; junction bases outside the gene matches: 7. This CDR3 has 15 amino acids. Per germline, CDR1 DFQATT and CDR2 SNEGSKA (reference sequence). The CDR3 DNA is TGCAGTGCTAGACGCGCTAGCGGAAACACAGATACGCAGTATTTT. Translation gives CSARRASGNTDTQYF.

This clonotype was seen a handful of times. The V call is TRBV20-1, the J call TRBJ2-7; 8 bases map to TRBD2. The ends lost 8 bases at V and 5 bases at J; junction bases unmatched: 8. This CDR3 is 12 amino acids long. Looked up from germline, CDR1 is DFQATT and CDR2 is SNEGSKA (reference sequence). CDR3 bases: TGCAGTACGGGGGGGGCGCTTCACGAGCAGTACTTC. Its translation is CSTGGALHEQYF.

This clonotype was observed a handful of times. This chain connects TRBV5-4 to TRBJ2-3; TRBD1 is a possible D gene (6 bases). The germline V gene has CDR1 SGHNT and CDR2 YYREEE (reference sequence). Trimming cost V 3 bases and J 6 bases, with 14 bases left between them. This CDR3 contains 14 residues. The CDR3 nucleotides read TGTGCCAGCAGCTCACCACAGGGAGCCGATACGCAGTATTTT. It is translated as CASSSPQGADTQYF.

CDR3 region: CASSSHLSGGYQETQYF. DNA for the CDR3: TGTGCCAGCAGCTCCCACCTGAGTGGGGGGTACCAAGAGACCCAGTACTTC. The rearrangement joins TRBV11-2 to TRBJ2-5; tentative D call: TRBD2 (6 bases). CDR3 length equals 17 residues. Trimming shortened V by 4 bases and J by 0 bases, and 18 bases separated the two germline ends. Looked up from germline, CDR1 is SGHAT and CDR2 is FQNNGV.

The chain recombines TRBV6-2 or TRBV6-3 with TRBJ2-2; maybe TRBD1 (5 bases). Germline V gives CDR1 MNHEY, CDR2 SVGEGT. The CDR3 has 16 amino acids. The V gene lost 6 bases and the J gene lost 0 bases, with 14 bases spanning the gap. This CDR3 is CASRSYRKSNTGELFF. The CDR3 DNA follows: TGTGCCAGCAGAAGCTACAGGAAATCGAACACCGGGGAGCTGTTTTTT.

This clonotype has more than one count but fewer than ten. The chain is built from TRBV4-1 and TRBJ1-1; tentatively, D is TRBD1 (6 bases). V was shortened by 3 bases and J by 1 base, with 12 bases between the two germline ends. The germline gives CDR1 MGHRA, CDR2 YSYEKL. The CDR3 is 15 amino acids. This CDR3 reads CASSQSLGANTEAFF. Written as DNA, the CDR3 is TGCGCCAGCAGCCAGAGTCTGGGGGCGAACACTGAAGCTTTCTTT.

There are a few counts of this clonotype. This chain connects TRBV3-1 to TRBJ1-2; D is ambiguous. From germline, CDR1 is LGHDT and CDR2 YNNKEL (reference sequence). The CDR3 covers 12 residues. V dropped 4 bases and J dropped 8 bases, with 11 bases sitting between them. CDR3 amino acids: CASSLSNSGYTF. DNA for the CDR3: TGTGCCAGCAGCCTCAGCAACAGCGGCTACACCTTC.